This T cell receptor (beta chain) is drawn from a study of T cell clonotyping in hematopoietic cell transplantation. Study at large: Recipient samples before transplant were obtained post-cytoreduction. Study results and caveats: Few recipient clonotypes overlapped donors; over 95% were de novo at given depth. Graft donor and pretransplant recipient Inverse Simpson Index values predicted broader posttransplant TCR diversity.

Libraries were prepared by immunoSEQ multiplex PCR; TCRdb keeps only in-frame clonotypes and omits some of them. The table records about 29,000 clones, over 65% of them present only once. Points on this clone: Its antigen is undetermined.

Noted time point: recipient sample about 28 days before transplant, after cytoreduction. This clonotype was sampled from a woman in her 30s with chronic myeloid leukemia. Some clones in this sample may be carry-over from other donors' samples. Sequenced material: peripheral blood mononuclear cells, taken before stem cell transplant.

CDR3 coding DNA: TGTGCCAGCTCCCCGGGGGGGCGTAAAACCGGGGAGCTGTTTTTT. Protein product: CASSPGGRKTGELFF. The chain uses TRBV6-1 and TRBJ2-2; 8 nucleotides line up with TRBD2. CDR1 is MNHNS and CDR2 is SASEGT in the germline V gene. The trim removed 8 bases at V and 5 bases at J, leaving 10 bases unmatched. This CDR3 region has 15 residues.